This is a list of T cell receptor beta chains from one sample in a study of molecular identifiers for immune sequencing clone quantification. MiXCR, run by TCRdb on the PCR reads, gives a single entry per CDR3 protein. The data contain around 460,000 distinct CDR3 sequences, 20% to 25% of them singletons. The source material was naive CD8+ T cells from blood, with Jurkat cell RNA spiked in. These receptors came from a human donor in good health. Some libraries in this study had Jurkat cell RNA spiked in. CDR3s include the opening cysteine and the closing phenylalanine or tryptophan. Each record gives: V gene, clone size, D gene, J gene, CDR3 protein, CDR3 DNA. D genes are given only for firm matches. Clone sizes are given selectively: once, few, many, or a class where the clone is expanded.

V: TRBV24-1
size: many
D: .
J: TRBJ2-1
CDR3: CATSNNEQFF
DNA: TGTGCCACCAGTAACAATGAGCAGTTCTTC

V: TRBV6-2/TRBV6-3
size: .
D: TRBD1
J: TRBJ1-5
CDR3: CASSYDREGFRNQPQHF
DNA: TGTGCCAGCAGCTACGACAGGGAGGGATTTCGCAATCAGCCCCAGCATTTT

V: TRBV6-6
size: many
D: .
J: TRBJ2-1
CDR3: CASSYNEQFF
DNA: TGTGCCAGCAGTTACAATGAGCAGTTCTTC

V: TRBV6-2/TRBV6-3
size: .
D: .
J: TRBJ2-3
CDR3: CASSSNRVPLGLTDTQYF
DNA: TGTGCCAGCAGTTCTAACAGGGTTCCTCTGGGGTTGACAGATACGCAGTATTTT

V: TRBV30
size: many
D: .
J: TRBJ2-3
CDR3: CAWSLATSTDTQYF
DNA: TGTGCCTGGAGTTTAGCGACTAGCACAGATACGCAGTATTTT

V: TRBV6-2/TRBV6-3
size: few
D: .
J: TRBJ1-1
CDR3: CATDVGGYNTEAFF
DNA: TGTGCCACCGACGTGGGGGGGTATAACACTGAAGCTTTCTTT

V: TRBV25-1
size: few
D: .
J: TRBJ1-5
CDR3: CASSDLGSNQPQHF
DNA: TGTGCCAGCAGCGACTTGGGGAGCAATCAGCCCCAGCATTTT

V: TRBV5-4
size: many
D: TRBD1
J: TRBJ1-2
CDR3: CASSFLTGANYGYTF
DNA: TGTGCCAGCAGCTTCTTAACAGGGGCCAACTATGGCTACACCTTC

V: TRBV7-9
size: many
D: .
J: TRBJ2-5
CDR3: CASGRTLGETQYF
DNA: TGTGCCAGCGGACGAACCCTCGGGGAGACCCAGTACTTC

V: TRBV2
size: few
D: .
J: TRBJ2-1
CDR3: CASSEALRISYNEQFF
DNA: TGTGCCAGCAGTGAAGCGCTGCGGATATCCTACAATGAGCAGTTCTTC

V: TRBV6-5
size: .
D: .
J: TRBJ2-5
CDR3: CASRPSGGFQETQYF
DNA: TGTGCCAGTAGACCCTCAGGAGGTTTCCAAGAGACCCAGTACTTC

V: TRBV9
size: many
D: .
J: TRBJ1-5
CDR3: CASSVDGLDQPQHF
DNA: TGTGCCAGCAGCGTAGATGGTCTGGATCAGCCCCAGCATTTT

V: TRBV14
size: many
D: .
J: TRBJ1-5
CDR3: CASSDSQAGTQHF
DNA: TGTGCCAGCTCAGACAGTCAGGCGGGGACCCAGCATTTT

V: TRBV30
size: many
D: TRBD2
J: TRBJ2-7
CDR3: CAWSHIAGGTYEQYF
DNA: TGTGCCTGGAGCCACATAGCGGGAGGGACCTACGAGCAGTACTTC

V: TRBV4-1
size: .
D: TRBD2
J: TRBJ2-1
CDR3: CASIQTSGVSYNEQFF
DNA: TGCGCCAGCATCCAGACTAGCGGGGTAAGCTACAATGAGCAGTTCTTC

V: TRBV28
size: many
D: .
J: TRBJ2-4
CDR3: CASSPLGTKNIQYF
DNA: TGTGCCAGCAGTCCCCTGGGGACCAAAAACATTCAGTACTTC

V: TRBV7-9
size: few
D: TRBD1
J: TRBJ2-1
CDR3: CASSLDRRNEQSF
DNA: TGTGCCAGCAGCCTGGACAGGAGGAATGAGCAGTCCTTC

V: TRBV4-1
size: .
D: .
J: TRBJ2-7
CDR3: CASSLGQSDYEQYF
DNA: TGCGCCAGCAGCCTCGGACAGTCCGACTACGAGCAGTACTTC

V: TRBV3-1
size: .
D: .
J: TRBJ2-7
CDR3: CASSQDPGPEAVYEQYF
DNA: TGTGCCAGCAGCCAAGACCCAGGCCCCGAAGCCGTCTACGAGCAGTACTTC

V: TRBV2
size: .
D: .
J: TRBJ1-3
CDR3: CASRFQGIESTIYF
DNA: TGTGCCAGCAGGTTTCAGGGGATCGAAAGCACCATATATTTT

V: TRBV27
size: few
D: TRBD1
J: TRBJ2-7
CDR3: CASRLTGAPYEQYF
DNA: TGTGCCAGCAGACTGACAGGGGCCCCCTACGAGCAGTACTTC

V: TRBV4-3
size: few
D: .
J: TRBJ1-1
CDR3: CASSQVGVWRTEAFF
DNA: TGCGCCAGCAGCCAAGTGGGTGTGTGGAGAACAGAAGCTTTCTTT

V: TRBV5-1
size: once
D: TRBD2
J: TRBJ2-7
CDR3: CASSPAWGGGYERYF
DNA: TGCGCCAGCAGCCCAGCGTGGGGGGGGGGTTACGAGCGGTACTTC

V: TRBV7-9
size: .
D: .
J: TRBJ1-1
CDR3: CASSNPLPSGNTEAFF
DNA: TGTGCCAGCAGCAATCCACTCCCGTCGGGAAACACTGAAGCTTTCTTT

V: TRBV20-1
size: .
D: .
J: TRBJ2-7
CDR3: CSASSTAGEQYF
DNA: TGCAGTGCTTCTTCGACAGCCGGCGAGCAGTACTTC

V: TRBV4-3
size: .
D: .
J: TRBJ1-2
CDR3: CASSQDGVQFYGYTF
DNA: TGCGCCAGCAGCCAAGATGGGGTGCAATTCTATGGCTACACCTTC

V: TRBV6-5
size: many
D: .
J: TRBJ1-1
CDR3: CASSYSETDERAFF
DNA: TGTGCCAGCAGTTACTCCGAGACGGACGAAAGGGCTTTCTTT

V: TRBV29-1
size: .
D: TRBD1
J: TRBJ1-2
CDR3: CSTRTGAANYGYTF
DNA: TGCAGCACCAGGACAGGGGCCGCTAACTATGGCTACACCTTC

V: TRBV20-1
size: few
D: TRBD1
J: TRBJ2-3
CDR3: CSARDMGQDLTDTQYF
DNA: TGCAGTGCTAGAGATATGGGACAGGATCTTACCGATACGCAGTATTTT

V: TRBV30
size: many
D: .
J: TRBJ2-1
CDR3: CAWSPANEQFF
DNA: TGTGCCTGGAGTCCGGCCAATGAGCAGTTCTTC

V: TRBV4-3
size: many
D: TRBD2
J: TRBJ2-1
CDR3: CASSPGTSGSNEQFF
DNA: TGCGCCAGCAGCCCCGGGACTAGCGGGTCCAATGAGCAGTTCTTC

V: TRBV28
size: many
D: .
J: TRBJ1-5
CDR3: CASSLGQGILNQPQHF
DNA: TGTGCCAGCAGTTTGGGGCAGGGAATCCTCAATCAGCCCCAGCATTTT

V: TRBV7-6
size: few
D: .
J: TRBJ2-1
CDR3: CASSFMREGGNEQFF
DNA: TGTGCCAGCAGCTTTATGCGGGAAGGGGGGAATGAGCAGTTCTTC

V: TRBV15
size: few
D: TRBD1
J: TRBJ2-7
CDR3: CATSRERLGQSSEQYF
DNA: TGTGCCACCAGCAGAGAGAGATTGGGACAGTCTAGCGAGCAGTACTTC

V: TRBV5-3
size: few
D: .
J: TRBJ2-1
CDR3: CASSIGQPAYNEQFF
DNA: TGTGCCAGCAGCATCGGACAGCCTGCCTACAATGAGCAGTTCTTC

V: TRBV11-3
size: few
D: .
J: TRBJ2-1
CDR3: CASSEGPTTEQFF
DNA: TGTGCCAGCAGCGAGGGACCGACAACTGAGCAGTTCTTC

V: TRBV4-3
size: .
D: .
J: TRBJ1-1
CDR3: CASSQDYGGGTEAFF
DNA: TGCGCCAGCAGCCAAGATTATGGTGGCGGCACTGAAGCTTTCTTT

V: TRBV7-9
size: many
D: .
J: TRBJ2-7
CDR3: CASSLVGQGVSYEQYF
DNA: TGTGCCAGCAGCTTAGTTGGCCAGGGCGTATCCTACGAGCAGTACTTC

V: TRBV19
size: few
D: .
J: TRBJ2-2
CDR3: CASSPHGGGNTGELFF
DNA: TGTGCCAGTAGTCCCCACGGGGGAGGAAACACCGGGGAGCTGTTTTTT

V: TRBV12-3/TRBV12-4
size: .
D: .
J: TRBJ1-4
CDR3: CASRAGEKLFF
DNA: TGTGCCAGTAGGGCCGGTGAAAAACTGTTTTTT

V: TRBV5-1
size: many
D: .
J: TRBJ2-3
CDR3: CASSLDYRDVTDTQYF
DNA: TGCGCCAGCAGCTTGGATTATAGGGACGTCACAGATACGCAGTATTTT

V: TRBV9
size: many
D: .
J: TRBJ2-7
CDR3: CASSVAGGPAYEQYF
DNA: TGTGCCAGCAGCGTAGCCGGAGGGCCGGCCTACGAGCAGTACTTC

V: TRBV9
size: once
D: .
J: TRBJ1-1
CDR3: CASSSDQGGEAFF
DNA: TGTGCCAGCAGCTCCGATCAGGGAGGGGAAGCTTTCTTT

V: TRBV7-9
size: .
D: .
J: TRBJ1-1
CDR3: CASSSVTGLTEAFF
DNA: TGTGCCAGCAGCTCTGTTACAGGGCTCACTGAAGCTTTCTTT

V: TRBV12-3/TRBV12-4
size: many
D: .
J: TRBJ2-1
CDR3: CASSLGNYNEQFF
DNA: TGTGCCAGCAGCTTAGGGAACTACAATGAGCAGTTCTTC

V: TRBV4-3
size: many
D: .
J: TRBJ1-1
CDR3: CASSQDTGNSEAFF
DNA: TGCGCCAGCAGCCAAGATACGGGGAACAGTGAAGCTTTCTTT

V: TRBV19
size: many
D: TRBD2
J: TRBJ2-2
CDR3: CASTHVAGGPHTGELFF
DNA: TGTGCCAGTACACACGTAGCGGGAGGGCCCCACACCGGGGAGCTGTTTTTT

V: TRBV6-2/TRBV6-3
size: few
D: TRBD2
J: TRBJ2-1
CDR3: CASRLLAGGPNEQFF
DNA: TGTGCCAGCAGACTTCTAGCGGGAGGGCCCAATGAGCAGTTCTTC

V: TRBV9
size: many
D: TRBD2
J: TRBJ2-3
CDR3: CASSVGGLAGDTQYF
DNA: TGTGCCAGCAGCGTAGGGGGACTAGCGGGCGATACGCAGTATTTT

V: TRBV7-9
size: few
D: TRBD2
J: TRBJ2-1
CDR3: CASSLIAGGLDEQFF
DNA: TGTGCCAGCAGCCTGATAGCGGGGGGGCTGGATGAGCAGTTCTTC

V: TRBV4-3
size: .
D: .
J: TRBJ1-4
CDR3: CASSQDWRSFEKLFF
DNA: TGCGCCAGCAGCCAAGATTGGCGTAGTTTTGAAAAACTGTTTTTT

V: TRBV20-1
size: few
D: .
J: TRBJ2-1
CDR3: CSARDRGGTYNEQFF
DNA: TGCAGTGCTAGAGATCGAGGGGGAACCTACAATGAGCAGTTCTTC

V: TRBV7-9
size: few
D: .
J: TRBJ2-7
CDR3: CASSGGEEQYF
DNA: TGTGCCAGCAGTGGTGGGGAGGAGCAGTACTTC

V: TRBV28
size: few
D: .
J: TRBJ2-3
CDR3: CASSLWTGDTQYF
DNA: TGTGCCAGCAGTTTATGGACCGGTGATACGCAGTATTTT

V: TRBV24-1
size: many
D: TRBD1
J: TRBJ2-3
CDR3: CATSDPDRGTTQYF
DNA: TGTGCCACCAGTGATCCCGACAGGGGTACTACGCAGTATTTT

V: TRBV12-3/TRBV12-4
size: few
D: .
J: TRBJ2-4
CDR3: CASSLYNSQGPKNIQYF
DNA: TGTGCCAGCAGTTTATACAATAGTCAGGGCCCCAAAAACATTCAGTACTTC

V: TRBV29-1
size: .
D: .
J: TRBJ2-3
CDR3: CSGTGTEPFSSTDTQYF
DNA: TGCAGCGGTACCGGGACTGAACCATTCTCTAGCACAGATACGCAGTATTTT

V: TRBV29-1
size: many
D: .
J: TRBJ2-7
CDR3: CSVEGNPSYEQYF
DNA: TGCAGCGTTGAAGGGAATCCGTCCTACGAGCAGTACTTC